The 14 T cell receptor beta chains reported below all come from one sample, sequenced in a study of cytomegalovirus exposure and HLA in healthy donors. Primers: 60 Vbeta forward and 13 Jbeta reverse. Libraries were prepared by immunoSEQ multiplex PCR; TCRdb keeps only in-frame clonotypes and omits some of them. The profile shows some 80,000 clones, 78% of them singletons. Sequencing was performed on PBMCs. The receptors were sampled from a middle-aged man in good health and CMV-seronegative.

The V and J genes are TRBV28 and TRBJ1-3; 7 bases align to TRBD1. The CDR3 is 16 amino acids. V was pared by 5 bases and J by 1 base, with 8 bases of the junction left unmatched. Germline values: CDR1 MDHEN, CDR2 SYDVKM. CDR3 DNA sequence: TGTGCCAGCAGTCTCTCGACAGGGACATCTGGAAACACCATATATTTT. Protein: CASSLSTGTSGNTIYF.

The J gene is TRBJ1-5, the V gene TRBV28, with no clear D. The CDR3 runs 14 residues. V lost 6 bases, J lost 0 bases, and 9 bases lay in between. Germline CDR1 reads MDHEN; CDR2 reads SYDVKM. CDR3 residues: CASSLVYSNQPQHF. Here the CDR3 DNA reads TGTGCCAGCAGCTTGGTCTATAGCAATCAGCCCCAGCATTTT.

This sequence joins TRBV27 and TRBJ2-1, with a possible D match to TRBD1 (5 bases). V was shortened by 7 bases and J by 6 bases, with 16 bases between the two germline ends. Germline CDR1 MNHEY, CDR2 SMNVEV (reference sequence). The CDR3 has 14 amino acids. The CDR3 coding sequence is TGTGCCAGCACCCTGCGGCGACAGAGCAATGAGCAGTTCTTC. Translation: CASTLRRQSNEQFF.

This clone has more than one count but fewer than ten. The chain carries TRBV28 and TRBJ1-2; D may be TRBD1 (6 bases). V gave up 2 bases and J gave up 0 bases, with 10 bases separating them. The CDR3 has 15 residues. Germline V gene lookup returns CDR1 MDHEN and CDR2 SYDVKM. In DNA form, the CDR3 reads TGTGCCAGCAGTTTAAGGGGGATCTCTAACTATGGCTACACCTTC. As protein: CASSLRGISNYGYTF.

V gene TRBV6-5 combines with J gene TRBJ1-5; D may be TRBD1 (6 bases). V shed 6 bases and J shed 5 bases, with 11 bases lying between them. Germline V gives CDR1 MNHEY, CDR2 SVGAGI. The CDR3 has 13 amino acids. CDR3 sequence reads: CASSKGVDQPQHF. Here the CDR3 DNA reads TGTGCCAGCAGCAAGGGGGTAGATCAGCCCCAGCATTTT.

The V and J genes are TRBV14 and TRBJ1-4; TRBD1 agrees at 8 bases. CDR1 and CDR2 (germline): SGHDN, FVKESK. With 0 bases clipped from V and 7 bases from J, the junction kept 1 base outside the gene matches. The CDR3 totals 14 residues. In DNA form, the CDR3 reads TGTGCCAGCAGCCAAGATGGGACAGGTGAAAAACTGTTTTTT. It is translated as CASSQDGTGEKLFF.

The CDR3 reads CASSPRNPTGTYGYTF. CDR3 in DNA: TGTGCCAGTAGTCCCCGGAACCCGACAGGCACCTATGGCTACACCTTC. The chain joins TRBV19 to TRBJ1-2; D might be TRBD1 (6 bases). V was trimmed by 5 bases and J by 4 bases, leaving 20 bases between them. In germline, CDR1 is LNHDA, CDR2 SQIVND (reference sequence). The CDR3 contains 16 residues.

This chain joins TRBV19 and TRBJ1-5; D is perhaps TRBD1 (6 bases). Germline CDR1 is LNHDA and CDR2 is SQIVND (reference sequence). The CDR3 runs to 16 residues. V dropped 5 bases and J dropped 2 bases, with 16 bases sitting between them. The CDR3 protein is CASSGKGGTGNQPQHF. DNA for the CDR3: TGTGCCAGTAGTGGGAAGGGGGGGACGGGCAATCAGCCCCAGCATTTT. The complete variable domain, with remaining parts taken from reference TRBV19 and TRBJ1-5, reads DGGITQSPKYLFRKEGQNVTLSCEQNLNHDAMYWYRQDPGQGLRLIYYSQIVNDFQKGDIAEGYSVSREKKESFPLTVTSAQKNPTAFYLCASSGKGGTGNQPQHFGDGTRLSIL.

About this clone: At one end the junction does not follow the germline gene, possibly because of a read error. The chain has TRBV7-9 and TRBJ2-6, with 7 bases that match TRBD1. Germline CDR1 reads SEHNR; CDR2 reads FQNEAQ (reference sequence). This CDR3 contains 16 residues. The DNA for the CDR3 is TGTGCCAGCAGCTTATTTAGGGACAGTGAACCCAACGGCCTGACTTTC. It specifies CASSLFRDSEPNGLTF.

V and J are TRBV15 and TRBJ1-5; D not certain. From germline, CDR1 is LNHNV and CDR2 YYDKDF (reference sequence). V was clipped by 4 bases and J by 3 bases, with 4 bases between them. This CDR3 comprises 12 residues. Here the CDR3 DNA reads TGTGCCACCAGCAACAACAATCAGCCCCAGCATTTT. This sequence encodes CATSNNNQPQHF.

This clone has more than one count but fewer than ten. The rearrangement joins TRBV2 to TRBJ1-4; maybe TRBD1 (6 bases). CDR1 and CDR2 (germline): SNHLY, FYNNEI. Trimming removed 4 bases at V and 7 bases at J, with 13 bases between. This CDR3 comprises 14 residues. CDR3 sequence: CASSARGGREKLFF. CDR3 bases: TGTGCCAGCAGTGCGAGGGGGGGGCGTGAAAAACTGTTTTTT.

The chain has TRBV11-1 and TRBJ2-4; D is possibly TRBD1 (6 bases). The germline gives CDR1 SGHAT, CDR2 FQDESV (reference sequence). The CDR3 has 15 amino acids. The V gene lost 5 bases and the J gene lost 3 bases, with 14 bases spanning the gap. The CDR3: CASSPDSVYKNIQYF. Written as DNA, the CDR3 is TGTGCCAGCAGCCCGGACAGCGTTTACAAAAACATTCAGTACTTC.

This rearrangement joins TRBV28 to TRBJ1-4; a possible D gene is TRBD1 (6 bases). The V gene's germline CDR1 is MDHEN and CDR2 SYDVKM. The CDR3 length is 15 residues. The V and J ends lost 5 bases and 0 bases respectively, with 10 bases between them. CDR3 DNA sequence: TGTGCCAGCAGTCCCAGGGGAGCAACTAATGAAAAACTGTTTTTT. Encoded protein: CASSPRGATNEKLFF. The full variable domain, completed using reference TRBV28 and TRBJ1-4, is DVKVTQSSRYLVKRTGEKVFLECVQDMDHENMFWYRQDPGLGLRLIYFSYDVKMKEKGDIPEGYSVSREKKERFSLILESASTNQTSMYLCASSPRGATNEKLFFGSGTQLSVL.

The chain employs TRBV28 and TRBJ2-3; D may be TRBD2 (6 bases). This CDR3 contains 14 residues. V shed 6 bases and J shed 0 bases, with 10 bases lying between them. Looked up from germline, CDR1 is MDHEN and CDR2 is SYDVKM. The CDR3 DNA sequence: TGTGCCAGCAGCTTGGGGGGAAGCACAGATACGCAGTATTTT. Amino acid sequence: CASSLGGSTDTQYF.